The 3 T cell receptor beta chains below were found in one sample sequenced in a study of human T cells and chemical hapten exposure. TCRdb reanalysed the RACE reads using MiXCR and keeps one entry per CDR3 protein. The sample shows 35,000 to 55,000 distinct CDR3 sequences, 3.7% of them seen only once. As for time point: healthy volunteer bleed at 6 weeks. Unseparated into fractions, whole blood served as the source from which total RNA was extracted. Sequenced: whole blood. The receptors were sampled from a human donor in good health. Some clones in this sample may be carry-over from other donors' samples.

This chain uses TRBV7-8 with TRBJ1-5; 7 nucleotides agree with TRBD1. The CDR3 has 13 amino acids. The trim removed 6 bases at V and 3 bases at J, leaving 2 bases unmatched. Germline CDR1 and CDR2: SGHVS and FQNEAQ. The CDR3: CASRGQVNQPQHF. The CDR3 DNA reads as TGTGCCAGCAGAGGACAGGTCAATCAGCCCCAGCATTTT.

This clonotype was detected a few times. This sequence joins TRBV27 and TRBJ2-7, with 11 bases identical to TRBD2. From germline, CDR1 is MNHEY and CDR2 SMNVEV (reference sequence). The J segment lost 7 bases and the V segment lost 2 bases, leaving 7 bases of the junction unmatched. CDR3 length equals 15 residues. The CDR3 DNA reads as TGTGCCAGCAGTTTACGGGTAGCGGGAGGGGGGGAGCAGTACTTC. It translates to CASSLRVAGGGEQYF.

This clonotype was detected many times. This chain connects TRBV27 to TRBJ2-2, with TRBD1 as a possible D gene (6 bases). CDR1 MNHEY and CDR2 SMNVEV come from the germline V gene (reference sequence). The V gene lost 6 bases and the J gene lost 4 bases, with 18 bases spanning the gap. The CDR3 sequence is 16 residues long. CDR3 region: CASSRPQGWATGELFF. CDR3 DNA: TGTGCCAGCAGCCGACCCCAGGGGTGGGCCACCGGGGAGCTGTTTTTT.